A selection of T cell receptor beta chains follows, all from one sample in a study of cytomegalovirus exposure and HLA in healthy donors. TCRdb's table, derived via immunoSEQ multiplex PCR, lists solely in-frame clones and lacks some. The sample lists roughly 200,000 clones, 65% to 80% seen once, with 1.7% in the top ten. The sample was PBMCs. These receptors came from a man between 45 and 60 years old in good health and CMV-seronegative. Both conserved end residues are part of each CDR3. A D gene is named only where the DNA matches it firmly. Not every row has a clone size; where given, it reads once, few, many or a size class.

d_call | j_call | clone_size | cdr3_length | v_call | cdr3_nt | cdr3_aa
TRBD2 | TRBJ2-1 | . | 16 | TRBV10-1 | TGCGCCAGCAGTGAGCTAGCGGCTAGCTCCTACAATGAGCAGTTCTTC | CASSELAASSYNEQFF
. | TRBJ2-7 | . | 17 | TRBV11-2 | TGTGCCAGCAGCTTCCCCTCACAGGCTACCCCCTTTAGGGAGCAGTACTTC | CASSFPSQATPFREQYF
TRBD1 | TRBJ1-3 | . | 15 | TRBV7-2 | TGTGCCAGCAGCTCGGACAGGGGGCTAGGAAACACCATATATTTT | CASSSDRGLGNTIYF
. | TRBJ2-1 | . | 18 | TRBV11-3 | TGTGCCAGCAGCTTAGCAAGAGCGGAGTCGGGCGGTTACAATGAGCAGTTCTTC | CASSLARAESGGYNEQFF
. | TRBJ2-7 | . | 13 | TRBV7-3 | TGTGCCAGCAGCTTAATTGACAGCTACGAGCAGTACTTC | CASSLIDSYEQYF
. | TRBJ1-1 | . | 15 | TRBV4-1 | TGCGCCAGCAGCCACCCTGGGAGGGTGAACACTGAAGCTTTCTTT | CASSHPGRVNTEAFF
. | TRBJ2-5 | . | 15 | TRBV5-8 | TGTGCCAGCAGCTCTCCGGGACACGTTCAAGAGACCCAGTACTTC | CASSSPGHVQETQYF
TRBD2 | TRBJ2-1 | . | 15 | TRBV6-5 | TGTGCCAGCAGGACACCAGCGGGGGTTTACAATGAGCAGTTCTTC | CASRTPAGVYNEQFF
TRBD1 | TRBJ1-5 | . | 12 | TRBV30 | TGTGCCTGGAGTGAGGGGGCCCAGCCCCAGCATTTT | CAWSEGAQPQHF
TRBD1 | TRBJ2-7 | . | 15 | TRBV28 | TGTGCCAGCAATTCAGGGGGCGACATCTCCTACGAGCAGTACTTC | CASNSGGDISYEQYF
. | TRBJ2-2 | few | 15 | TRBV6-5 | TGTGCCAGCGGCCCCCCCTTGGAGGGCACCGGGGAGCTGTTTTTT | CASGPPLEGTGELFF
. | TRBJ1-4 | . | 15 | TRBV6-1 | TGTGCCAGCAGTTCTCAGGGGACAACTAATGAAAAACTGTTTTTT | CASSSQGTTNEKLFF
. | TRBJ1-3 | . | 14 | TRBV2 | TGTGCCAGCGATGACAGCTACTCTGGAAACACCATATATTTT | CASDDSYSGNTIYF
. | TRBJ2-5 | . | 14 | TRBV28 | TGTGCCAGCAGTGGAAAGGAGGGGAGAGAGACCCAGTACTTC | CASSGKEGRETQYF
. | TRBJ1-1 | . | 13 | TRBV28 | TGTGCCAGCAGTTTAGGGGGCCACACTGAAGCTTTCTTT | CASSLGGHTEAFF
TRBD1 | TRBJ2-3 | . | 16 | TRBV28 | TGTGCCAGCAGTTTCTCGACAGGGGGCGCGGCAGATACGCAGTATTTT | CASSFSTGGAADTQYF
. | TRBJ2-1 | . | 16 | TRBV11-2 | TGTGCCAGCAGCCGTCGCGGGGATAGCTCCTACAATGAGCAGTTCTTC | CASSRRGDSSYNEQFF
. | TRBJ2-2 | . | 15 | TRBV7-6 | TGTGCCAGCAGCCCGGTCCATGAGAACACCGGGGAGCTGTTTTTT | CASSPVHENTGELFF
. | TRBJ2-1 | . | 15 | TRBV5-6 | TGTGCCAGCAGTAACGTCCTGGCCGCCTTCAATGAGCAGTTCTTC | CASSNVLAAFNEQFF
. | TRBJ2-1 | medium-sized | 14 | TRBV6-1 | TGTGCCAGCAGTCAAGCCCCAGGGTACAATGAGCAGTTCTTC | CASSQAPGYNEQFF
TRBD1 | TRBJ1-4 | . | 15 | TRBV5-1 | TGCGCCAGCAGCACTGACAGGGGGCCTGGTGAAAAACTGTTTTTT | CASSTDRGPGEKLFF
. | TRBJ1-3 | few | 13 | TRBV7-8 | TGTGCCAGCAGCCCTTTGTCCGGAAACACCATATATTTT | CASSPLSGNTIYF
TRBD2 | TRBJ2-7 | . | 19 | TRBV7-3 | TGTGCCAGCAGCTTAACGAAGGTTAGCGGGAGTCTAAGCTCCTACGAGCAGTACTTC | CASSLTKVSGSLSSYEQYF
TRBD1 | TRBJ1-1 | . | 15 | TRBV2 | TGTGCCAGCAGTCTACAGGGGGCAACAATTGAAGAAGCTTTCTTT | CASSLQGATIEEAFF
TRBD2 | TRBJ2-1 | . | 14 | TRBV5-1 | TGCGCCAGCAGCTCGGGACTAGACTACAATGAGCAGTTCTTC | CASSSGLDYNEQFF
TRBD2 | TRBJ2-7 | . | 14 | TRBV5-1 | TGCGCCAGCCATCGGCTAGCGGGATCCTACGAGCAGTACTTC | CASHRLAGSYEQYF
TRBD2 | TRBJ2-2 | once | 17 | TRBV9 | TGTGCCAGCAGCCGGTATAGCGGGAGGGCCGACACCGGGGAGCTGTTTTTT | CASSRYSGRADTGELFF
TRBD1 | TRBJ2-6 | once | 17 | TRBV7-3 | TGTGCCAGCAGCTCGACAGGGGACCCCTCTGGGGCCAACGTCCTGACTTTC | CASSSTGDPSGANVLTF
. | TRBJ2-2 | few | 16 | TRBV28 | TGTGCCAGCAGTCAACCGGGACAAGGATTTCCCGGGGAGCTGTTTTTT | CASSQPGQGFPGELFF
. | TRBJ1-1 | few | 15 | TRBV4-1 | TGCGCCAGCAGCCAAGATCCCTCGCGGGGTTCTGAAGCTTTCTTT | CASSQDPSRGSEAFF
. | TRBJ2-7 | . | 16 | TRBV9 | TGTGCCAGCAGCGTTGGGGTGGGCGGGCCCACCTACGAGCAGTACTTC | CASSVGVGGPTYEQYF
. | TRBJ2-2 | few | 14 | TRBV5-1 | TGCGCCAGCAGTCAATCGGCGAACACCGGGGAGCTGTTTTTT | CASSQSANTGELFF
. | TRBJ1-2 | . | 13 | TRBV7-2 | TGTGCCAGCAGCTATAACAGGGCGATAGGCTACACCTTC | CASSYNRAIGYTF
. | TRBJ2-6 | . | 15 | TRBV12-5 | TGTGCTAGTGGTCTCGGGGGCTCTGGGGCCAACGTCCTGACTTTC | CASGLGGSGANVLTF
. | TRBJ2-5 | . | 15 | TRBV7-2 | TGTGCCAGCAGCTCCGATTCTGGGCGATCGGAGACCCAGTACTTC | CASSSDSGRSETQYF
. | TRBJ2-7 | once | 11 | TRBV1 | TGCACCAGCAGCCCTCCCTACGAGCAGTACTTC | CTSSPPYEQYF
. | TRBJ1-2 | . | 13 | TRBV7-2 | TGTGCCAGCAGCTTAGGCGCTCAGGGTGGCTACACCTTC | CASSLGAQGGYTF
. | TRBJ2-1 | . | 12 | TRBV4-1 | TGCGCCAGCAGCCGGAGAGTCGATGAGCAGTTCTTC | CASSRRVDEQFF
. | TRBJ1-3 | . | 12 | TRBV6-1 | TGTGCCAGCAGGGAGCGCGGAAACACCATATATTTT | CASRERGNTIYF
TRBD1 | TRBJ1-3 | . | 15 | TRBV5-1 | TGCGCCAGCAGTCAGACAGGGGACTCTGGAAACACCATATATTTT | CASSQTGDSGNTIYF
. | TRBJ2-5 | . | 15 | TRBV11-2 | TGTGCCAGCAGCTTTTGGGCAGGTTCTGCTGAGACCCAGTACTTC | CASSFWAGSAETQYF